Presented here are 30 T cell receptor beta chains from one specimen sequenced in a study of blood T cells in healthy people across ages. A second about 6 to 12 cycle PCR used barcoded and J-beta primers. TCRdb re-analysed the 5' RACE reads in MiXCR, keeping a single row per CDR3 protein. The profile covers approximately 940,000 distinct CDR3 sequences, with around 48% appearing a single time and around an eighth taken by the ten largest. The material sequenced was blood. All receptors come from a man aged 25-40 years in good health.

The chain carries TRBV20-1 and TRBJ2-7, with 7 bases matching TRBD1. The assigned J gene may be wrong: the sequence end matches TRBJ2-5 better. Per germline, CDR1 DFQATT and CDR2 SNEGSKA (reference sequence). CDR3 length equals 13 residues. The CDR3 nucleotides are TGCAGTGCTCCGGACAGGACCCAAGAGACCCAGTACTTC. Translating gives CSAPDRTQETQYF.

The chain combines TRBV28 with TRBJ1-2; D unresolved. Looked up from germline, CDR1 is MDHEN and CDR2 is SYDVKM. CDR3 length: 12 residues. Trimming took 5 bases from V and 4 from J, leaving 8 bases between them. The CDR3 region has the DNA TGTGCCAGCAGTGCTGTGGGCTATGGCTACACCTTC. Its protein is CASSAVGYGYTF.

This chain links TRBV5-1 with TRBJ2-7; TRBD2 agrees at 8 bases. After removal of 2 bases from V and 1 base from J, the junction contained 2 bases not matched to a gene. The CDR3 consists of 14 residues. CDR1 and CDR2 (germline): SGHRS, YFSETQ. CDR3 coding DNA: TGCGCCAGCAGCTTTATAGCGGGGTCCTACGAGCAGTACTTC. The encoded protein is CASSFIAGSYEQYF.

The V call is TRBV7-2, the J call TRBJ2-1; D possibly uses TRBD1 or TRBD2 (5 bases each). Looked up from germline, CDR1 is SGHTA and CDR2 is FQGNSA. The CDR3 spans 15 residues. V shed 2 bases and J shed 5 bases, with 13 bases lying between them. The CDR3 coding sequence is TGTGCCAGCAGCTTAACGGGGCTCTACGACAATGAGCAGTTCTTC. This codes for CASSLTGLYDNEQFF.

There are many counts of this clonotype. CDR3 sequence: CASSQWQGLDQYF. The CDR3 region has the DNA TGTGCCAGCAGCCAATGGCAGGGATTAGATCAGTACTTC. The V gene is TRBV3-1, the J gene TRBJ2-4; weak D call: TRBD1 (5 bases). V lost 2 bases and J lost 12, with 14 bases in between. The V gene's germline CDR1 is LGHDT and CDR2 YNNKEL (reference sequence). This CDR3 contains 13 residues.

This chain connects TRBV12-3 or TRBV12-4 to TRBJ2-2, with 8 bases lining up with TRBD2. Germline trimming cut 6 bases from V and 6 bases from J; bases unmatched to any gene: 3. The CDR3 runs 13 residues. CDR3 bases: TGTGCCAGCAGGGCAGCGGGGGCCGGGGAGCTGTTTTTT. It yields the protein CASRAAGAGELFF.

This chain joins TRBV2 and TRBJ1-1, with no clear D. CDR3 length equals 14 residues. V lost 3 bases to trimming and J lost 0 bases, with 8 bases between them. Germline CDR1 reads SNHLY; CDR2 reads FYNNEI. The CDR3 nucleotides are TGTGCCAGCAGTGACTCGGTATTGAACACTGAAGCTTTCTTT. Translation: CASSDSVLNTEAFF.

The table lists this clonotype with a few counts. The genes are TRBV5-1 and TRBJ2-3; 11 bases are shared with TRBD2. CDR1 is SGHRS, CDR2 YFSETQ, per germline. The CDR3 sequence is 16 residues long. The V and J ends lost 4 bases and 3 bases, in that order; junction bases with no gene match: 7. The CDR3 region has the DNA TGCGCCAGCAGCCCCTTACTAGCGGGGGTGACAGATACGCAGTATTTT. Encoded protein: CASSPLLAGVTDTQYF.

This clonotype was seen more than once but under ten times. The chain links TRBV5-1 to TRBJ1-4; D gene ambiguous. The CDR3 sequence is 14 residues long. V lost 7 bases and J 1 base, leaving 11 bases between the germline ends. CDR1 and CDR2 from the germline V gene are SGHRS and YFSETQ. The CDR3 reads CASGRLGTNEKLFF. In DNA, the CDR3 is TGCGCCAGCGGCCGACTAGGAACTAATGAAAAACTGTTTTTT.

The chain is built from TRBV7-6 and TRBJ2-3; 7 nucleotides match TRBD2. The CDR3 is 17 amino acids. V trimming: 4 bases; J trimming: 0 bases; junction bases outside the gene matches: 10. The germline CDR1 and CDR2 sequences are SGHVS and FNYEAQ. The CDR3 bases are TGTGCCAGCAGCTCAACCTCGACTAGCCCTAGCACAGATACGCAGTATTTT. Translating it yields CASSSTSTSPSTDTQYF.

The rearrangement uses TRBV20-1 and TRBJ1-4; TRBD1 is a possible D gene (5 bases). CDR1 is DFQATT and CDR2 is SNEGSKA in the germline V gene (reference sequence). The V and J ends lost 5 bases and 5 bases respectively, with 12 bases between them. This CDR3 contains 13 residues. CDR3 region: CSAVQETNEKLFF. The CDR3 DNA follows: TGCAGTGCTGTACAGGAGACCAATGAAAAACTGTTTTTT.

V usage is TRBV20-1 and J usage is TRBJ1-2; D unresolved. The germline CDR1 and CDR2 sequences are DFQATT and SNEGSKA (reference sequence). This CDR3 region has 14 residues. Trimming shortened V by 2 bases and J by 2 bases, and 12 bases separated the two germline ends. The CDR3 DNA is TGCAGTGCTAGACAGGAGTGGGCAAACTATGGCTACACCTTC. Protein sequence: CSARQEWANYGYTF.

A note on this clonotype: This sequence may be a read error, since a much larger clone differs from it by one base. The J gene is TRBJ2-4, the V gene TRBV7-9; 9 bases map to TRBD1. CDR1 is SEHNR and CDR2 is FQNEAQ in the germline V gene (reference sequence). V was clipped by 5 bases and J by 15 bases; unmatched bases: 17. The CDR3 spans 15 residues. Here the CDR3 DNA reads TGTGCCAGCAGCCCCCGGGACAGGGATTTCTACGAGCGGTACTTC. Amino acid sequence: CASSPRDRDFYERYF. The whole variable domain, remainder taken from reference TRBV7-9 and TRBJ2-4, is DTGVSQNPRHKITKRGQNVTFRCDPISEHNRLYWYRQTLGQGPEFLTYFQNEAQLEKSRLLSDRFSAERPKGSFSTLEIQRTEQGDSAMYLCASSPRDRDFYERYFGAGTRLSVL.

This chain uses TRBV2 with TRBJ1-6, with D possibly matching TRBD1 (5 bases). The CDR3 sequence is 15 residues long. V lost 3 bases and J 5 bases, leaving 11 bases between the germline ends. Germline V gives CDR1 SNHLY, CDR2 FYNNEI. CDR3 protein: CASSEGQLNNSPLHF. CDR3 DNA sequence: TGTGCCAGCAGTGAGGGGCAGCTTAATAATTCACCCCTCCACTTT. The variable domain in full, completed from reference TRBV2 and TRBJ1-6, reads EPEVTQTPSHQVTQMGQEVILRCVPISNHLYFYWYRQILGQKVEFLVSFYNNEISEKSEIFDDQFSVERPDGSNFTLKIRSTKLEDSAMYFCASSEGQLNNSPLHFGNGTRLTVT.

The gene calls are TRBV5-1 and TRBJ1-1; tentative D call: TRBD1 (6 bases). This CDR3 is 14 amino acids long. V shed 5 bases and J shed 4 bases, with 15 bases lying between them. Germline-derived CDR1 and CDR2 are SGHRS and YFSETQ. CDR3 in amino acids: CASSGLGGGTEAFF. Here the CDR3 DNA reads TGCGCCAGCAGTGGGTTAGGGGGGGGCACTGAAGCTTTCTTT.

This chain links TRBV4-3 with TRBJ2-5; D is perhaps TRBD1 (6 bases). This CDR3 has 15 amino acids. Germline CDR1 is LGHNA and CDR2 is YSLEER. The V gene lost 0 bases and the J gene lost 4 bases, with 12 bases spanning the gap. For the CDR3, the DNA is TGCGCCAGCAGCCAAGATCAGGACAGTATAGAGACCCAGTACTTC. Translation gives CASSQDQDSIETQYF.

This clonotype was seen more than once but under ten times. The rearrangement uses TRBV6-2 or TRBV6-3 and TRBJ1-6, with 9 bases that match TRBD1. With V trimmed by 4 bases and J by 7 bases, 11 bases remained unmatched. Per the germline V gene, CDR1 is MNHEY and CDR2 is SVGEGT. The CDR3 extends over 17 amino acids. The CDR3 region is CASSSGTGRLWNSPLHF. In DNA form, the CDR3 reads TGTGCCAGCAGTTCCGGGACAGGGAGATTATGGAATTCACCCCTCCACTTT.

This clonotype was detected only a few times. The CDR3 nucleotides read TGCGCCAGCAGCCAAGATCCACGAGATACGGACACTGAAGCTTTCTTT. This sequence encodes CASSQDPRDTDTEAFF. V is TRBV4-1 and J is TRBJ1-1, with D uncertain. The length of the CDR3 is 16 residues. Germline CDR1 reads MGHRA; CDR2 reads YSYEKL. Trimming cost V 0 bases and J 3 bases, with 14 bases left between them.

V and J are TRBV12-3 or TRBV12-4 and TRBJ1-5; D is undetermined. V lost 1 base to trimming and J lost 5 bases, with 12 bases between them. The CDR3 runs 15 residues. DNA of the CDR3: TGTGCCAGCAGTTTAGAGCCGCTTGGAGATCAGCCCCAGCATTTT. Its protein product is CASSLEPLGDQPQHF.

The table lists this clonotype with a few counts. The V call is TRBV4-1, the J call TRBJ2-3, with TRBD2 matching over 11 bases. This CDR3 has 16 amino acids. J lost 4 bases, V lost 4 bases, and 7 bases had no gene match. CDR1 is MGHRA and CDR2 is YSYEKL in the germline V gene. The CDR3 loop reads CASSLGDSGGADTQYF. Here the CDR3 DNA reads TGCGCCAGCAGCCTCGGCGATAGCGGGGGGGCAGATACGCAGTATTTT.

This clonotype was seen only once. V and J are TRBV6-6 and TRBJ2-3; D is possibly TRBD1 (5 bases). CDR1 MNHNY and CDR2 SVGAGI come from the germline V gene (reference sequence). This CDR3 region has 17 residues. Trimming removed 2 bases at V and 6 bases at J, with 21 bases between. CDR3 sequence: CASSYVQDGVKGDTQYF. CDR3 in DNA: TGTGCCAGCAGTTACGTACAGGATGGAGTAAAGGGGGATACGCAGTATTTT.

Only a few counts were recorded for this clonotype. As DNA, the CDR3 is TGTGCCAGCAGTTTCCCAGGGGGCTTCGAGACCCAGTACTTC. It encodes CASSFPGGFETQYF. V usage is TRBV12-3 or TRBV12-4 and J usage is TRBJ2-5, with TRBD1 matching 8 bases. This CDR3 is 14 amino acids long. The trim removed 3 bases at V and 5 bases at J, leaving 5 bases unmatched.

This clonotype was observed many times. V usage is TRBV28 and J usage is TRBJ2-3; 9 bases align to TRBD2. The CDR3 is 15 amino acids. Per the germline V gene, CDR1 is MDHEN and CDR2 is SYDVKM. The trim removed 6 bases at V and 10 bases at J, leaving 14 bases unmatched. The CDR3 loop reads CASSTAGTSTAAQYF. CDR3 nucleotide sequence: TGTGCCAGCAGCACGGCCGGGACTAGCACCGCGGCGCAGTATTTT.

This clonotype was found a few times. This may come from a read error, since a much larger clone is one base off. The chain carries TRBV25-1 and TRBJ2-3; weak D call: TRBD2 (7 bases). The V and J ends lost 8 bases and 0 bases respectively, with 15 bases between them. The CDR3 is made up of 15 amino acids. Germline values: CDR1 MGHDK, CDR2 SYGVNS. In DNA, the CDR3 is TGTGCCAGCGGCGGGGGCGGGTTTAGCACAGATACGCAGTATTTT. This translates into CASGGGGFSTDTQYF.

With respect to this clonotype: Possible read error: a much larger clone is one base away. The gene calls are TRBV4-1 and TRBJ2-3; 11 nucleotides match TRBD2. V gave up 5 bases and J gave up 5 bases; unmatched junction bases: 12. The CDR3 consists of 17 residues. From germline, CDR1 is MGHRA and CDR2 YSYEKL. CDR3: CASSGIAGGAVGDTQYF. For the CDR3, the DNA is TGCGCCAGCAGCGGTATAGCGGGGGGGGCGGTCGGAGATACGCAGTATTTT.

The chain joins TRBV3-1 to TRBJ2-5, with D perhaps matching TRBD2 (6 bases). V shed 3 bases and J shed 3 bases, with 17 bases lying between them. Germline assignment: CDR1 LGHDT and CDR2 YNNKEL (reference sequence). CDR3 length equals 16 residues. The chain's CDR3 is CASSQYSPGDKETQYF. The DNA for the CDR3 is TGTGCCAGCAGCCAGTACTCCCCGGGAGACAAAGAGACCCAGTACTTC.

This chain links TRBV6-6 with TRBJ2-5; 14 bases line up with TRBD2. With V trimmed by 5 bases and J by 3 bases, 2 bases remained unmatched. The CDR3 is 15 amino acids. CDR1 is MNHNY, CDR2 SVGAGI, per germline (reference sequence). The CDR3 region has the DNA TGTGCCAGCAGTCGGACTAGCGGGGGGAAAGAGACCCAGTACTTC. Protein product: CASSRTSGGKETQYF.

J is TRBJ1-2 and V is TRBV6-5, with D possibly TRBD1 on 6 matching bases. CDR3 length equals 13 residues. CDR1 is MNHEY and CDR2 is SVGAGI in the germline V gene. Trimming left V 5 bases short and J 5 bases short, with 12 bases between. As DNA, the CDR3 is TGTGCCAGCAGTCCCCTAGGGGGGTATGGCTACACCTTC. Protein: CASSPLGGYGYTF.

V gene TRBV7-3 combines with J gene TRBJ1-5, with TRBD1 as a possible D gene (5 bases). The germline gives CDR1 SGHTA, CDR2 FQGTGA. The CDR3 is 17 residues long. Between the trimmed V and J ends, which lost 5 bases and 0 bases, there was a span of 17 bases. As DNA, the CDR3 is TGTGCCAGCAGCCTCCCGGGACCTTCCTATAGCAATCAGCCCCAGCATTTT. Amino acid sequence: CASSLPGPSYSNQPQHF.

This clonotype has more than one count but fewer than ten. The chain employs TRBV6-1 and TRBJ2-1; 8 nucleotides line up with TRBD1. V lost 6 bases, J lost 0 bases, and 16 bases stayed unmatched. The CDR3 contains 19 residues. The germline V gene encodes CDR1 MNHNS and CDR2 SASEGT. The CDR3 reads CASSPGRGLPLSSYNEQFF. Here the CDR3 DNA reads TGTGCCAGCAGCCCCGGCAGGGGGCTCCCCCTTAGCTCCTACAATGAGCAGTTCTTC.